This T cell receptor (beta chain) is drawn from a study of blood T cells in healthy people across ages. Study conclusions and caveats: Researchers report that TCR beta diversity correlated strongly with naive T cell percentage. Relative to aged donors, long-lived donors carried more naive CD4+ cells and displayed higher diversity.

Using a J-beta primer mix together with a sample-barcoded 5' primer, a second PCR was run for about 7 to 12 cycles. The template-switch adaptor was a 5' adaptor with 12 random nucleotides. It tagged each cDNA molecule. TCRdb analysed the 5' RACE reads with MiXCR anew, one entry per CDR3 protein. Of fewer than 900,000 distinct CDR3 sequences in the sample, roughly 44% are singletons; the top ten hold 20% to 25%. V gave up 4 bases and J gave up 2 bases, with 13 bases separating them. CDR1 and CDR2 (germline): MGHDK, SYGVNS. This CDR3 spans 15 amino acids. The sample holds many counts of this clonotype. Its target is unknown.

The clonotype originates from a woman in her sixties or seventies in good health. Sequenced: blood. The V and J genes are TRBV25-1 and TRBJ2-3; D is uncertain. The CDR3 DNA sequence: TGTGCCAGCAGTGGAGAGTATCCCTACACAGATACGCAGTATTTT. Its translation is CASSGEYPYTDTQYF.